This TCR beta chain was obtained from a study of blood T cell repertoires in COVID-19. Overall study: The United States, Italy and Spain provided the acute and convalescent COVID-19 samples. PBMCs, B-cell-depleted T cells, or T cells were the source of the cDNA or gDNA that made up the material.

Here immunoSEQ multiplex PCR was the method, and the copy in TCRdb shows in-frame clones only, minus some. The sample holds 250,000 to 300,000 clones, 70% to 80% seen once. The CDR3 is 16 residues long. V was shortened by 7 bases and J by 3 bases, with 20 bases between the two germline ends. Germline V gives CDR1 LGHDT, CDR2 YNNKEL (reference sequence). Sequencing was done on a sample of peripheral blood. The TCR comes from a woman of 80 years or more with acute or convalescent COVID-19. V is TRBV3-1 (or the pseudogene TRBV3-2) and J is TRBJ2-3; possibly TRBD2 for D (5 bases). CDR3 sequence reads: CASTPQLDMRTDTQYF. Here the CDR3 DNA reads TGTGCCAGCACCCCACAACTAGATATGAGGACAGATACGCAGTATTTT.